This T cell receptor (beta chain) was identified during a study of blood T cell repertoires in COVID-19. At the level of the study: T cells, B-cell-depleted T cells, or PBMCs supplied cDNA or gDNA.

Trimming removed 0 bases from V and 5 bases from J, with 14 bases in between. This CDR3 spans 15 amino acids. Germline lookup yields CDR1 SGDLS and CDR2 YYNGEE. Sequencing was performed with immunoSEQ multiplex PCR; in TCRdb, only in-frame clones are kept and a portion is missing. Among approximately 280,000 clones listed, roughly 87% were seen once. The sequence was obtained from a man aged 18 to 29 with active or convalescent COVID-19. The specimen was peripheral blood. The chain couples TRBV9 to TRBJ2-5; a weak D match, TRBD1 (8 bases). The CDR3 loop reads CASSVATGEGETQYF. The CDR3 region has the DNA TGTGCCAGCAGCGTAGCGACAGGGGAGGGGGAGACCCAGTACTTC.